This T cell receptor (beta chain) was sequenced for a study of shared clonotypes between healthy human individuals. On sorted subsets, replicate PCRs used 150 to 250 ng DNA, or tens of thousands of T cell genomes. The assay was immunoSEQ multiplex PCR, and TCRdb's table has in-frame clones only and misses some. This sample has about 710,000 clones, with 73% found just once. Study-level results: With several donors compared, approximately 5.5% of naive CD4 clonotypes were shared.

The CDR3 runs to 15 residues. Germline CDR1 WNHNN, CDR2 SYGVQD (reference sequence). The V end was cut by 0 bases, the J end by 7 bases, with 12 bases between. About this clone: Its antigen is unidentified.

Sequencing was performed on memory CD4+ T cells sorted from blood. Described subset: CD45RA-negative fraction. The chain combines TRBV10-1 with TRBJ2-2; D remains ambiguous. This TCR came from a woman aged 25 to 39 in good health. The chain's CDR3 is CASSESETHLGELFF. DNA for the CDR3: TGCGCCAGCAGTGAGTCAGAAACACATCTCGGGGAGCTGTTTTTT.